This record covers a single T cell receptor (beta chain). Its antigen is undetermined. In germline, CDR1 is MNHNS, CDR2 SASEGT. The CDR3 consists of 15 residues. With 1 base removed from V and 3 bases from J, the gap between germline ends came to 12 bases. Focal radiation plus CTLA-4 blockade with ipilimumab was given to patients with chemo-refractory metastatic non-small-cell lung cancer. TCRdb's copy holds only in-frame clones and misses some; the assay was immunoSEQ multiplex PCR. The sample shows fewer than 100,000 clones, roughly 79% of them seen only once. This sample was taken from a study of radiotherapy plus CTLA-4 blockade in lung cancer. The overall study: Disease control reached under 35%, with objective responses in over 15%. Study-level findings and limits: Early shifts in blood T cell clones, with interferon-beta, reportedly predicted response best. Clones of tumor-derived TCRs expanded in blood after radiotherapy plus ipilimumab.

This sequence originates from a human donor with non-small cell lung cancer whose response to radiotherapy plus ipilimumab could not be evaluated. Some clones in this sample may be carry-over from other donors' samples. V is TRBV6-1 and J is TRBJ1-1; tentative D call: TRBD1 (6 bases). The sequenced sample was peripheral blood, obtained from a patient treated with radiotherapy plus ipilimumab. DNA of the CDR3: TGTGCCAGCAGTGAAGGAACAGGGATGTACACTGAAGCTTTCTTT. Translated: CASSEGTGMYTEAFF.